The clone carrying this T cell receptor beta chain was detected only once. Germline V CDR1 and CDR2: LGHDT, YNNKEL (reference sequence). V lost 6 bases, J lost 1 base, and 12 bases lay in between. The CDR3 is 14 residues long. Original processing notes: Counts of nucleated cells, estimated from reference gene primer amplification, were obtained. The repertoire was sequenced with immunoSEQ multiplex PCR; TCRdb's copy has only in-frame clones and lacks some. That table supplies the V and J calls and clone size; D and trimming were determined from the DNA. The table lists 400,000 to 500,000 clones, over 75% of them singletons. The sample is drawn from a study of blood T cell repertoires in COVID-19. Study at large: The United States, Italy and Spain were the sources of the acute and convalescent COVID-19 samples. Sample material is recorded as cDNA or gDNA derived from T cells, B-cell-depleted T cells, or PBMCs.

Participants spanned ages roughly 18 to 95 years and resided in 24 US areas. This TCR was sampled from a woman younger than 30 who had been exposed to COVID-19. V is TRBV3-1 (or the pseudogene TRBV3-2) and J is TRBJ1-1; D is perhaps TRBD1 (5 bases). What was sequenced was PBMCs or T cells enriched from blood (not recorded which). Here the CDR3 DNA reads TGTGCCAGCAGTCACAGGAGCTCGAACACTGAAGCTTTCTTT. Translation: CASSHRSSNTEAFF.